The 18 T cell receptor beta chains below come from one sample, sequenced in a study of OX40 agonist ivuxolimab in advanced cancers. This table comes from immunoSEQ multiplex PCR, and its TCRdb copy is limited to in-frame clones, with some not included. In the table there are approximately 67,000 clones, 75% to 90% of which are singletons. Here the sequenced sample was CD4+ or CD8+ T cells sorted from blood, taken in a trial of the OX40 agonist ivuxolimab. The receptors stem from an adult with an advanced solid tumor such as melanoma, head and neck, liver or kidney cancer.

V gene TRBV5-1 combines with J gene TRBJ2-2; 11 bases are a match to TRBD1. This CDR3 is 19 amino acids long. Germline trimming cut 4 bases from V and 5 bases from J; bases unmatched to any gene: 16. CDR1 SGHRS and CDR2 YFSETQ come from the germline V gene. The chain's CDR3 is CASSVSDRGRLTGTGELFF. CDR3 DNA: TGCGCCAGCAGCGTATCGGACAGGGGGCGCTTGACAGGAACCGGGGAGCTGTTTTTT.

Written as DNA, the CDR3 is TGTGCCAGCAGCGGAAGGATGGCCCAGAACACTGAAGCTTTCTTT. Its translation: CASSGRMAQNTEAFF. The V gene is TRBV7-8, the J gene TRBJ1-1; D unclear. This CDR3 spans 15 amino acids. Trimming took 5 bases from V and 1 from J, leaving 14 bases between them. CDR1 SGHVS and CDR2 FQNEAQ come from the germline V gene.

The V gene is TRBV30, the J gene TRBJ2-2; 10 positions match TRBD1. CDR1 and CDR2 from the germline V gene are GTSNPN and SVGIG (reference sequence). Losses at the gene ends were 5 bases for V and 6 bases for J; bases not matched to a gene: 6. This CDR3 region has 14 residues. CDR3 sequence: CAWVSGTGAGELFF. The CDR3, as DNA: TGTGCCTGGGTCTCCGGGACAGGGGCCGGGGAGCTGTTTTTT.

The rearrangement uses TRBV5-1 and TRBJ2-1, with 15 bases matching TRBD2. CDR3 length equals 16 residues. Germline CDR1 reads SGHRS; CDR2 reads YFSETQ. V dropped 2 bases and J dropped 8; count of bases not matched to a gene: 5. CDR3 DNA: TGCGCCAGCAGCTTTGGACTAGCGGGAGGGTTGTATGAGCAGTTCTTC. As protein: CASSFGLAGGLYEQFF.

The chain has TRBV7-2 and TRBJ2-1; D is uncertain. CDR3 length: 14 residues. The germline gives CDR1 SGHTA, CDR2 FQGNSA. V lost 5 bases and J lost 4, with 12 bases in between. The CDR3 DNA follows: TGTGCCAGCAGCCTAATCGGCGAATACAATGAGCAGTTCTTC. Its protein is CASSLIGEYNEQFF.

The chain recombines TRBV19 with TRBJ2-3, with D tentatively TRBD2 (5 bases). This CDR3 contains 13 residues. CDR1 is LNHDA and CDR2 is SQIVND in the germline V gene (reference sequence). The V end lost 8 bases, the J end lost 3 bases, and 12 bases lay between the germline ends. As DNA, the CDR3 is TGTGCCAGTTCCTCCGCGGGTACAGATACGCAGTATTTT. It translates to CASSSAGTDTQYF.

This chain connects TRBV18 to TRBJ1-1; D is possibly TRBD1 (5 bases). Germline loops: CDR1 KGHSH, CDR2 LQKENI. The CDR3 runs 13 residues. Trimming stripped 6 bases from V and 3 bases from J, with 11 bases between. CDR3 nucleotide sequence: TGTGCCAGCTCCCAATCACAGGACACTGAAGCTTTCTTT. Protein: CASSQSQDTEAFF.

V and J are TRBV19 and TRBJ2-7, with D possibly being TRBD1 or TRBD2 (5 bases each). The V gene's germline CDR1 is LNHDA and CDR2 SQIVND (reference sequence). V was cut by 5 bases and J by 6 bases, with 14 bases left in between. The CDR3 totals 13 residues. The CDR3 loop is CASSSQGRSEQYF. Here the CDR3 DNA reads TGTGCCAGTAGTTCCCAGGGACGGAGCGAGCAGTACTTC.

The V gene is TRBV9, the J gene TRBJ2-5, with 12 bases that match TRBD1. After removal of 4 bases from V and 4 bases from J, the junction contained 2 bases not matched to a gene. CDR1 is SGDLS, CDR2 YYNGEE, per germline. This CDR3 is 14 amino acids long. CDR3 nucleotide sequence: TGTGCCAGCAGCCTGGGACAGGGGGCAGAGACCCAGTACTTC. The encoded protein is CASSLGQGAETQYF.

V is TRBV15 and J is TRBJ1-1, with 9 bases matching TRBD1. Per the germline V gene, CDR1 is LNHNV and CDR2 is YYDKDF (reference sequence). J was trimmed by 5 bases and V by 1 base; bases with no gene match: 5. The CDR3 consists of 15 residues. The CDR3 bases are TGTGCCACCAGCAGAGCTTGGACAGGGGAGACTGAAGCTTTCTTT. This gives the protein CATSRAWTGETEAFF.

The V and J genes are TRBV5-1 and TRBJ1-3; TRBD1 agrees at 8 bases. The CDR3 covers 16 residues. V was pared by 4 bases and J by 0 bases, with 6 bases of the junction left unmatched. Germline V gives CDR1 SGHRS, CDR2 YFSETQ. The CDR3 sequence is CASSPSTGASGNTIYF. CDR3 nucleotide sequence: TGCGCCAGCAGCCCTTCGACAGGGGCCTCTGGAAACACCATATATTTT.

The chain combines TRBV25-1 with TRBJ1-2, with TRBD1 as a possible D gene (6 bases). Germline-derived CDR1 and CDR2 are MGHDK and SYGVNS. This CDR3 is 16 amino acids long. Trimming pared 2 bases from V and 4 bases from J, leaving 17 bases between. The CDR3 here is CASSEAGVSSLYGYTF. CDR3 bases: TGTGCCAGCAGTGAAGCAGGGGTTAGTTCCCTCTATGGCTACACCTTC.

The chain couples TRBV19 to TRBJ1-1, with 8 nucleotides matching TRBD1. V gave up 7 bases and J gave up 1 base; unmatched junction bases: 14. Germline assignment: CDR1 LNHDA and CDR2 SQIVND (reference sequence). The CDR3 contains 17 residues. CDR3 amino acids: CASTPDRGGRKNTEAFF. The CDR3 DNA is TGTGCCAGTACTCCTGACAGGGGAGGGAGAAAGAACACTGAAGCTTTCTTT.

By share, this clone counts as medium-sized. The chain combines TRBV5-1 with TRBJ1-5; a possible D gene is TRBD1 (6 bases). The CDR3 consists of 13 residues. Germline values: CDR1 SGHRS, CDR2 YFSETQ. Trimming removed 4 bases from V and 4 bases from J, with 9 bases in between. CDR3 protein: CASSVDSNQPQHF. CDR3 sequence (DNA): TGCGCCAGCAGCGTGGACAGTAATCAGCCCCAGCATTTT.

The rearrangement links TRBV30 to TRBJ2-7; D unresolved. The V gene's germline CDR1 is GTSNPN and CDR2 SVGIG (reference sequence). The length of the CDR3 is 13 residues. The V and J ends lost 5 bases and 5 bases respectively, with 16 bases between them. CDR3 sequence: CAWSLGVMNEQYF. The CDR3 DNA follows: TGTGCCTGGTCTCTTGGTGTTATGAACGAGCAGTACTTC. Complete variable domain (other parts from reference TRBV30 and TRBJ2-7): SQTIHQWPATLVQPVGSPLSLECTVEGTSNPNLYWYRQAAGRGLQLLFYSVGIGQISSEVPQNLSASRPQDRQFILSSKKLLLSDSGFYLCAWSLGVMNEQYFGPGTRLTVT.

J is TRBJ2-2 and V is TRBV7-2; no reliable D call. Germline lookup yields CDR1 SGHTA and CDR2 FQGNSA. This CDR3 is 14 amino acids long. V was shortened by 3 bases and J by 0 bases, with 5 bases between the two germline ends. The CDR3 loop is CASSLTPNTGELFF. CDR3 sequence (DNA): TGTGCCAGCAGCTTGACTCCGAACACCGGGGAGCTGTTTTTT.

This clone was counted only a few times. V gene TRBV6-6 combines with J gene TRBJ2-3; weak D call: TRBD1 (6 bases). V was cut by 2 bases and J by 6 bases, with 12 bases left in between. The CDR3 consists of 14 residues. Germline CDR1 MNHNY, CDR2 SVGAGI (reference sequence). CDR3: CASSYPKGVDTQYF. Here the CDR3 DNA reads TGTGCCAGCAGTTACCCGAAGGGGGTTGATACGCAGTATTTT.

The chain carries TRBV19 and TRBJ2-2; 8 bases line up with TRBD1. This CDR3 has 16 residues. V was pared by 6 bases and J by 4 bases, with 10 bases of the junction left unmatched. CDR1 is LNHDA and CDR2 is SQIVND in the germline V gene (reference sequence). The CDR3 nucleotides are TGTGCCAGTAGACGACAGGGGACAACTTCCACCGGGGAGCTGTTTTTT. It yields the protein CASRRQGTTSTGELFF.